The clone carrying this T cell receptor beta chain was detected a few times. Its antigen remains unknown. Unique molecular identifiers were in the cDNA, with template-switch universal primer binding. TCRdb fed the 5' RACE reads into MiXCR, producing one record per CDR3 protein. The data hold 450,000 to 650,000 distinct CDR3 sequences, with approximately 9.6% observed a single time. The data derive from a study of identical twins. Regarding the study as a whole: Without tracking the same donors, conclusions rested on cross-sectional statistical analysis.

The sample also formed part of further work on yellow fever vaccine responses in identical twins.

The clonotype originates from a woman aged 18-29 years in good health. Sequenced input: PBMCs.

The chain's CDR3 is CATSREGASGNEQFF. The CDR3 nucleotides read TGTGCCACCAGCAGAGAGGGGGCATCTGGCAATGAGCAGTTCTTC. The gene calls are TRBV15 and TRBJ2-1; a possible D gene is TRBD1 (6 bases). With 0 bases removed from V and 6 bases from J, the gap between germline ends came to 12 bases. Per the germline V gene, CDR1 is LNHNV and CDR2 is YYDKDF (reference sequence). The CDR3 sequence is 15 residues long.